Given below is one T cell receptor (beta chain) in context. The antigen this receptor binds is unknown. No base-level quality is on record; no much larger clone is a single base apart. The germline V gene sets CDR1 to MGHRA and CDR2 to YSYEKL. V trim: 0 bases; J trim: 8 bases; unmatched bases: 5. The CDR3 numbers 15 residues from cysteine through phenylalanine. Only the CDR3 portion is preserved as DNA: 45 bases, with reading frame beginning at the first base. Libraries came from the immunoSEQ multiplex PCR assay. Imported from immuneACCESS, the table was reduced by TCRdb to in-frame sequences with V and J called. These copies leave out some clones; in studies compared against another copy, an unresolved V gene accounts for under half, and the cause of the remainder is not known. The sample includes roughly 180,000 clones, with about 93% observed a single time. About 4% of the sample goes to the ten largest clones.

The record originates from a study of control samples from healthy donors and cancer patients (dated by TCRdb to 2018 to 2021). The sequenced sample consisted of blood. This clonotype was sampled from a woman aged 55 to 70 in good health. The chain is assembled from TRBV4-1 and TRBJ1-4, and TRBD1 matches 8 of the central bases. The CDR3 has the sequence CASSQDPGGWEKLFF. The DNA is as follows: TGCGCCAGCAGCCAAGATCCAGGGGGCTGGGAAAAACTGTTTTTT.